One sample yielded the 30 T cell receptor beta chains listed below, sequenced in a study of T cell repertoires in cytomegalovirus infection. TCRdb reprocessed the reads with MiXCR, giving one entry per CDR3 protein. The table lists 740,000 or so distinct CDR3 sequences, less than 40% of them singletons, with about 2.8% in the top ten. The source material was PBMCs. These receptors were taken from a human donor in good health (CMV status not recorded). Some clones in this sample may be carry-over from other donors' samples.

Comment on this clonotype: Just one base apart from a much larger clone, this may be a read error. The chain has TRBV7-2 and TRBJ2-1; TRBD2 matches 7 bases. Germline CDR1 and CDR2: SGHTA and FQGNSA. The CDR3 is 13 residues long. The CDR3 reads CASEEGGHNEHFF. Written as DNA, the CDR3 is TGTGCCAGCGAAGAGGGAGGGCACAATGAGCATTTCTTC.

V and J are TRBV11-2 and TRBJ2-3, with D hard to call. Germline CDR1 is SGHAT and CDR2 is FQNNGV. There are 12 residues in the CDR3. Trimming pared 2 bases from V and 6 bases from J, leaving 6 bases between. The CDR3 loop reads CASSLTLDTQYF. For the CDR3, the DNA is TGTGCCAGCAGCTTAACCCTGGATACGCAGTATTTT.

Comment on this clonotype: This could be a read error, since a much larger clone is one nucleotide away. The chain combines TRBV7-2 with TRBJ2-5; no definite D call. Germline V gene data show CDR1 as SGHTA and CDR2 as FQGNSA. Trimming removed 0 bases at V and 5 bases at J, with 10 bases between. The CDR3 has 14 residues. CDR3 bases: TGTGCCAGCAGCTTAGCGAACAGAGGCGAGACCCAGTACTTC. Translation gives CASSLANRGETQYF.

The chain has TRBV20-1 and TRBJ2-4; D is unresolved. This CDR3 region has 14 residues. V was cut by 2 bases and J by 8 bases, with 16 bases left in between. CDR1 and CDR2 (germline): DFQATT, SNEGSKA (reference sequence). CDR3 loop: CSARPIAEVDIQYF. The CDR3 DNA reads TGCAGTGCTAGACCAATCGCCGAGGTGGACATTCAGTACTTC.

The rearrangement joins TRBV18 to TRBJ2-1; possibly TRBD2 for D (5 bases). Trimming removed 6 bases from V and 0 bases from J, with 12 bases in between. CDR1 KGHSH and CDR2 LQKENI come from the germline V gene. The CDR3 extends over 15 amino acids. CDR3 coding DNA: TGTGCCAGCTCTCGCGGGCCAAGCTCCTACAATGAGCAGTTCTTC. It is translated as CASSRGPSSYNEQFF.

This clonotype has just a few counts. The V call is TRBV12-5, the J call TRBJ1-5; TRBD1 is a possible D gene (6 bases). The germline CDR1 and CDR2 sequences are LGHNT and FRNRAP. The CDR3 spans 13 residues. The V gene lost 9 bases and the J gene lost 4 bases, with 13 bases spanning the gap. The CDR3 DNA sequence: TGTGCTAGACGACAGGAAAATAATCAGCCCCAGCATTTT. Its translation is CARRQENNQPQHF. Together with reference TRBV12-5 and TRBJ1-5, the CDR3 gives the full variable domain: DARVTQTPRHKVTEMGQEVTMRCQPILGHNTVFWYRQTMMQGLELLAYFRNRAPLDDSGMPKDRFSAEMPDATLATLKIQPSEPRDSAVYFCARRQENNQPQHFGDGTRLSIL.

V and J are TRBV25-1 and TRBJ2-1; D may be TRBD2 (6 bases). Trimming took 1 base from V and 5 from J, leaving 21 bases between them. The length of the CDR3 is 18 residues. The germline CDR1 and CDR2 sequences are MGHDK and SYGVNS. The CDR3, as DNA: TGTGCCAGCAGTGAATCCCTACGCGGGGCAGGGAAAGACAATGAGCAGTTCTTC. Translating it yields CASSESLRGAGKDNEQFF.

In its sample, this clonotype was seen a few times. This sequence joins TRBV28 and TRBJ2-1; 8 nucleotides line up with TRBD1. Germline CDR1 and CDR2: MDHEN and SYDVKM. The V segment lost 4 bases and the J segment 0 bases; nucleotides outside the gene matches: 17. The CDR3 is 20 residues long. The CDR3 region is CASSSPRLRGPSTSYNEQFF. The CDR3 DNA reads as TGTGCCAGCAGTTCACCAAGGCTCAGGGGGCCTTCTACCTCCTACAATGAGCAGTTCTTC.

The rearrangement joins TRBV6-2 or TRBV6-3 to TRBJ2-7; tentatively, D is TRBD2 (6 bases). Germline values: CDR1 MNHEY, CDR2 SVGEGT. The CDR3 has 15 residues. V was shortened by 6 bases and J by 0 bases, with 15 bases between the two germline ends. The CDR3 DNA follows: TGTGCCAGCAGCGACGGGACTGTGAGCTCCTACGAGCAGTACTTC. Amino acid sequence: CASSDGTVSSYEQYF.

This clonotype was observed a handful of times. The V gene is TRBV6-6, the J gene TRBJ1-1, with 9 bases lining up with TRBD1. V was pared by 5 bases and J by 0 bases, with 4 bases of the junction left unmatched. The CDR3 spans 15 residues. Germline V CDR1 and CDR2: MNHNY, SVGAGI (reference sequence). This chain's CDR3 is CASSTRTGVNTEAFF. The CDR3 nucleotides are TGTGCCAGCAGTACGAGGACAGGGGTGAACACTGAAGCTTTCTTT.

This clonotype has only a few counts. CDR3 residues: CASSLAIGTSSGEQFF. Written as DNA, the CDR3 is TGTGCCAGCAGCTTGGCCATCGGGACTAGTTCCGGTGAGCAGTTCTTC. The V and J genes are TRBV5-4 and TRBJ2-1, with 8 bases aligning to TRBD2. Germline V gives CDR1 SGHNT, CDR2 YYREEE (reference sequence). The CDR3 contains 16 residues. V lost 0 bases, J lost 9 bases, and 11 bases stayed unmatched.

This clonotype showed up just a few times. V and J are TRBV19 and TRBJ1-2; D not resolved. V was shortened by 3 bases and J by 0 bases, with 8 bases between the two germline ends. The germline V gene has CDR1 LNHDA and CDR2 SQIVND (reference sequence). CDR3 length: 14 amino acids. CDR3 loop: CASSIPETNYGYTF. Written as DNA, the CDR3 is TGTGCCAGTAGTATTCCCGAAACTAACTATGGCTACACCTTC.

This chain joins TRBV2 and TRBJ2-1; 9 bases align to TRBD1. The ends lost 4 bases at V and 4 bases at J; junction bases unmatched: 5. This CDR3 has 15 amino acids. In germline, CDR1 is SNHLY, CDR2 FYNNEI. This CDR3 is CASSVRQGGYNEQFF. As DNA, the CDR3 is TGTGCCAGCAGTGTTCGACAGGGGGGTTACAATGAGCAGTTCTTC.

This chain joins TRBV12-3 or TRBV12-4 and TRBJ1-1; D is unresolved. V was trimmed by 1 base and J by 6 bases, leaving 6 bases between them. This CDR3 has 12 residues. The CDR3 loop is CASSLVGAEAFF. CDR3 nucleotide sequence: TGTGCCAGCAGTTTAGTCGGAGCTGAAGCTTTCTTT.

This chain connects TRBV7-4 to TRBJ1-3; D possibly corresponds to TRBD1 (5 bases). Trimming pared 5 bases from V and 10 bases from J, leaving 12 bases between. This CDR3 is built from 12 residues. CDR1 and CDR2 (germline): SGHVT, SQSDAQ. Written as DNA, the CDR3 is TGTGCCAGCAGCGCCCAGGGAAGAACCATATATTTT. Its translation: CASSAQGRTIYF.

This clonotype was counted between two and nine times. The rearrangement joins TRBV19 to TRBJ1-1; the D gene is possibly TRBD1 (6 bases). Germline assignment: CDR1 LNHDA and CDR2 SQIVND (reference sequence). This CDR3 comprises 15 residues. V lost 2 bases, J lost 0 bases, and 10 bases lay in between. CDR3: CASSIFTGLNTEAFF. The CDR3 DNA sequence: TGTGCCAGTAGTATATTCACAGGGTTGAACACTGAAGCTTTCTTT.

This chain links TRBV14 with TRBJ2-1; no reliable D call. The CDR3 has 16 amino acids. Trimming took off 4 bases at V and 2 bases at J, with 15 bases between the two ends. Germline V lookup: CDR1 SGHDN, CDR2 FVKESK. The CDR3 spells CASSRLSAVTYNEQFF. The CDR3 DNA follows: TGTGCCAGCAGCCGGCTTTCAGCAGTAACCTACAATGAGCAGTTCTTC.

This clonotype was recorded at least ten times. The V call is TRBV7-2, the J call TRBJ2-5, with D perhaps given as TRBD1 or TRBD2 (5 bases each). This CDR3 has 15 residues. Per the germline V gene, CDR1 is SGHTA and CDR2 is FQGNSA. V lost 7 bases and J lost 3, with 18 bases in between. This CDR3 is CASNSLGRLEETQYF. CDR3 coding DNA: TGTGCCAGCAACTCCTTGGGACGCTTAGAAGAGACCCAGTACTTC.

The chain couples TRBV7-2 to TRBJ2-3; no clear D. V was trimmed by 5 bases and J by 4 bases, leaving 13 bases between them. Germline loops: CDR1 SGHTA, CDR2 FQGNSA. The CDR3 has 14 amino acids. The CDR3 loop is CASSPLTGSDTQYF. The CDR3 DNA reads as TGTGCCAGCAGCCCCCTTACGGGCTCAGATACGCAGTATTTT.

The rearrangement uses TRBV10-3 and TRBJ2-5; 8 bases fit TRBD2. Unmatched junction bases numbered 4, after V lost 8 bases and J lost 2 bases. The CDR3 is made up of 13 amino acids. The germline V gene encodes CDR1 ENHRY and CDR2 SYGVKD. CDR3 DNA: TGTGCCATCGCGGGGGGTTTACAAGAGACCCAGTACTTC. This translates into CAIAGGLQETQYF.

The chain combines TRBV19 with TRBJ2-2, with 10 bases lining up with TRBD1. The CDR3 runs 15 residues. Per the germline V gene, CDR1 is LNHDA and CDR2 is SQIVND (reference sequence). Trimming at V came to 7 bases and at J to 4 bases, leaving 6 bases not matched to a gene. The DNA of the CDR3 is TGTGCCAGTATTAGTTGGGACAGGGGCACCGGGGAGCTGTTTTTT. Its protein is CASISWDRGTGELFF.

The chain carries TRBV7-8 and TRBJ1-6, with 9 bases fitting TRBD1. The germline CDR1 and CDR2 sequences are SGHVS and FQNEAQ. The CDR3 is made up of 16 amino acids. J gave up 7 bases and V 3 bases, and 7 bases lay outside the gene matches. CDR3 amino acids: CASSFLTGQGNSPLHF. The CDR3 DNA reads TGTGCCAGCAGCTTTCTAACGGGACAGGGAAATTCACCCCTCCACTTT.

This sequence joins TRBV28 and TRBJ2-7, with D unclear. V lost 8 bases, J lost 2 bases, and 19 bases lay in between. This CDR3 has 15 residues. CDR1 is MDHEN, CDR2 SYDVKM, per germline. CDR3 protein: CASQNMKAAPYEQYF. Written as DNA, the CDR3 is TGTGCCAGCCAGAACATGAAGGCAGCGCCCTACGAGCAGTACTTC.

This clonotype showed up just a few times. V gene TRBV28 combines with J gene TRBJ2-5; TRBD1 or TRBD2 may be the D gene (6 bases each). CDR3 length equals 14 residues. Germline V CDR1 and CDR2: MDHEN, SYDVKM. The germline V and J ends were trimmed by 6 bases and 4 bases, with 15 bases remaining between them. The CDR3 DNA sequence: TGTGCCAGCAGCCCGAGGGGGGCTGGAGAGACCCAGTACTTC. It yields the protein CASSPRGAGETQYF. The variable domain in full, completed from reference TRBV28 and TRBJ2-5, reads DVKVTQSSRYLVKRTGEKVFLECVQDMDHENMFWYRQDPGLGLRLIYFSYDVKMKEKGDIPEGYSVSREKKERFSLILESASTNQTSMYLCASSPRGAGETQYFGPGTRLLVL.

V usage is TRBV11-2 and J usage is TRBJ2-1, with 16 bases lining up with TRBD2. This CDR3 region has 19 residues. Trimming took 5 bases from V and 2 from J; bases not matched to a gene: 9. Germline-derived CDR1 and CDR2 are SGHAT and FQNNGV. The CDR3: CASSPFRGLAGGPYNEQFF. In DNA form, the CDR3 reads TGTGCCAGCAGCCCTTTTCGGGGACTAGCGGGGGGGCCCTACAATGAGCAGTTCTTC.

This clonotype was detected a few times. This chain joins TRBV20-1 and TRBJ2-1; 7 nucleotides align to TRBD2. Germline V CDR1 and CDR2: DFQATT, SNEGSKA (reference sequence). V lost 6 bases, J lost 0 bases, and 5 bases stayed unmatched. This CDR3 spans 14 amino acids. CDR3 in amino acids: CSAAGLNSYNEQFF. The CDR3 DNA sequence: TGCAGTGCCGCGGGACTAAACTCCTACAATGAGCAGTTCTTC.

The J gene is TRBJ1-5, the V gene TRBV19; the D gene is possibly TRBD1 (6 bases). The V gene's germline CDR1 is LNHDA and CDR2 SQIVND (reference sequence). V was shortened by 4 bases and J by 0 bases, with 16 bases between the two germline ends. The CDR3 sequence is 17 residues long. CDR3 nucleotides: TGTGCCAGTAGTACTATCAGCTGGACAGATAGCAATCAGCCCCAGCATTTT. Its protein is CASSTISWTDSNQPQHF.

The V and J genes are TRBV28 and TRBJ1-3; 8 nucleotides match TRBD1. V trimming: 5 bases; J trimming: 7 bases; junction bases outside the gene matches: 4. The CDR3 sequence is 13 residues long. CDR1 and CDR2 from the germline V gene are MDHEN and SYDVKM. CDR3 in amino acids: CASSATGANTIYF. CDR3 DNA: TGTGCCAGCAGTGCGACAGGGGCCAACACCATATATTTT.

This clonotype turned up a few times. The J gene is TRBJ2-3, the V gene TRBV7-2, with 7 bases fitting TRBD2. The trim removed 5 bases at V and 2 bases at J, leaving 7 bases unmatched. Germline CDR1 and CDR2: SGHTA and FQGNSA. The CDR3 totals 15 residues. The CDR3 DNA is TGTGCCAGCAGCGCCCGCGGGAGACCCACAGATACGCAGTATTTT. This encodes CASSARGRPTDTQYF.

This sequence joins TRBV20-1 and TRBJ2-1, with TRBD1 matching 7 bases. With V trimmed by 6 bases and J by 15 bases, 14 bases remained unmatched. The V gene's germline CDR1 is DFQATT and CDR2 SNEGSKA (reference sequence). The length of the CDR3 is 12 residues. CDR3 coding DNA: TGCAGTGCGGGTAGACGAGGGGGCGGTCCGTTCTTC. Protein: CSAGRRGGGPFF.